This T cell receptor beta chain was recovered during a study of human T cells and chemical hapten exposure (dated by TCRdb to the early 2020s). Context from the whole study: For sensitization, 2% DPC in acetone was applied to a roughly 2 cm by roughly 2 cm area of upper inner arm skin. Throughout the roughly 23-week study period, patients were also given weekly therapeutic DPC doses on the scalp. Patch testing on the upper back used Finn chambers containing 0.01% DPC, with scoring done after 6 days according to International Contact Dermatitis Research Group standards. The patient cohort, mostly female, included alopecia areata with under or over 50% scalp involvement, alopecia totalis and alopecia universalis. Libraries were combined into a pool for sequencing, and differences in TCR yield between samples came mainly from small differences in library volumes within the pool. In alopecia patients, the study followed how the peripheral blood TCR repertoire changed in vivo over primary and secondary sensitization to diphenylcyclopropenone (DPC), a hapten. Patient blood was sampled pre-sensitization (week 0) and at 2, 6 and about 24 weeks after DPC sensitization. Nearly 30 alopecia patients provided blood for TCR sequencing at one to four time points (pre-sensitization, 2, 6 and 24 weeks).

The library came from RACE. This sample was sequenced with a NextSeq 500. Library preparation attached unique molecular identifiers to individual cDNA molecules for quantitative, reproducible TCR counting. From each blood RNA sample, both TCR alpha and TCR beta chains were sequenced. The study's processing was this. A median of about 89,000 TCRs per sample was observed, with a range of about 20,000 to 690,600. The Decombinator software suite was used to annotate V, J and CDR3 in the TCR reads. Every sample was subsampled to the same number of TCRs (28,000) for the PS versus PT1 abundance plots. TCRs were defined as expanded if absent before sensitization and observed at least eight times at the 2-week time point. The public reads were run again by TCRdb, first through fastp at Q25 and then through MiXCR, and only productive beta chains were kept. Each entry is one CDR3 protein sequence, shown with its most common DNA and genes. These V and J calls rely on TCRdb rather than the paper's analysis. For this sample the table gives some 88,000 distinct CDR3 sequences, of which about 10% were detected only once. The ten largest clonotypes hold around 2.2% of the sample.

Summary of the overall study and its limitations: The number of PT1 expanded TCRs positively correlated with patch test score, significant at thresholds 8, 16 and 32 but not 4. Repeated subsampling changed both the strength of the expansion versus patch-test correlation and the threshold at which that correlation became significant. Because every patient had alopecia, a presumed autoimmune disease, the patients' immune response might differ from that of healthy individuals. DPC sensitization did not change the number of TCRs with a frequency above 1 in 1000, and there was no evidence of changes in global repertoire structure. Expanded TCRs formed significantly more large CDR3 similarity clusters than pre-sensitization or healthy control sets, consistent with antigen-driven responses.

The sample holds a few counts of this clonotype. Its target antigen remains unknown. No base qualities exist here, and no much larger clone lies one base off it. This specimen's time point label, per the study, means: patch test 2, 6 weeks after DPC sensitization. This specimen's treatment or condition label, per the study, means: therapeutic diphenylcyclopropenone sensitization with weekly scalp DPC. Blood at each patch-test visit was drawn before the patch test was applied. Patients were considered eligible if aged 18 to 70, diagnosed with alopecia and deemed suitable for DPC therapy, and patients were excluded if pregnant. Total RNA was isolated from unfractionated whole blood collected in Tempus Blood RNA tubes. The CDR3, from cysteine to phenylalanine, totals 16 residues. Kept here is only the CDR3 DNA, which spans 48 bases and is read in frame from base 1. Clipping removes 2 bases from V and 8 bases from J, with 6 as the unmatched junction base count. Looking up the germline V gene (reference sequence) yields CDR1 SGHKS and CDR2 YYEKEE.

The sequencing here drew on whole blood, taken in connection with sensitization to the hapten diphenylcyclopropenone (DPC). The chain was built from TRBV5-5 and TRBJ2-1, and 14 junctional nucleotides match TRBD2. The sequence derives from a middle-aged man with alopecia areata. Some clones in this sample may be carry-over from other donors' samples. The CDR3 region reads CASSLQGLAGVDEQFF. The bases are TGTGCCAGCAGCTTACAGGGACTAGCGGGAGTGGATGAGCAGTTCTTC.